One T cell receptor (beta chain) is described in this entry. This clonotype occurred many times. Its antigen remains undetermined. No base quality information exists; no much larger clone differs at one position. These data belong to a study of T cells after yellow fever vaccination (dated by TCRdb to the late 2010s). Regarding the study in general: Libraries from fractions with low cell numbers were prepared with the SMART-Seq v4 Ultra Low Input RNA kit. To track T-cell clones before and after primary and booster YFV17D yellow fever vaccination, bulk TCR alpha and beta repertoires were sequenced longitudinally. Two healthy male donors, one aged 18 to 29 and one aged 30 to 40 years, were included in the cohort. Bulk PBMC replicates and cell subsets were isolated from blood drawn at multiple timepoints before and after both primary and secondary immunization. General study outcomes and caveats: FACS-sorted repertoires could contain abundant contaminating clonotypes from the bulk population, so computational filtering was required. A small share of clonotypes was detected in both CD4 and CD8 compartments, with the overlap likely arising from convergent recombination. The secondary T-cell response was weaker than the primary response but faster, peaking on day 5 instead of day 15. Because the study included only a couple of donors, the extent to which the findings can be generalized is limited. Most clones expanded after primary vaccination were re-detected after the booster (almost 98% of CD4 and 80% to 90% of CD8), suggesting broad memory maintenance.

Synthesis of TCR cDNA relied on 5'RACE template switching, a step that introduced a universal primer site along with unique molecular identifiers. Priming of cDNA synthesis was performed from both the TCR alpha and TCR beta constant segments. Libraries were amplified in two PCR steps, with sample barcodes and sequencing adapters added in the second step. Sequencing of libraries was performed on Illumina HiSeq 2500 (2x100 bp) or NovaSeq (2x150 bp). In the source study's methods: MIGEC was used to demultiplex reads and collapse the reads into UMI consensus sequences, and MiXCR was used for V(D)J alignment. Clonotypes responding to the vaccine were identified with edgeR on replicate PBMC samples, with the criteria of FDR below 0.01 and a log2 fold change above 5 up to day 15. Bulk clonotypes were assigned CD4 or CD8 identity according to which sequenced CD4 or CD8 repertoire held them at higher abundance. Through fastp at Q25 and MiXCR, TCRdb rebuilt clones from the public reads, retaining in-frame beta chains. CDR3 protein duplicates are merged, each entry listing the most common genes and DNA. TCRdb's processing, not the authors', yielded these V and J calls. Within this sample are some 350,000 distinct CDR3 sequences, with around 6.5% of them counted one time only. Together, the top ten hold 15% of the sample.

The sample's treatment or condition, from its label and the paper: live attenuated yellow fever vaccine strain. At each blood-draw timepoint, two biological replicates of bulk PBMCs were obtained. A standard Ficoll-Paque protocol was used to isolate PBMCs from peripheral blood. TriZol was used to extract RNA from bulk PBMCs, from CD4 and CD8 fractions, and from dextramer-positive and dextramer-negative fractions. This TCR derives from a man aged 30-40 years who received the YFV17D yellow fever vaccine. This specimen consisted of PBMCs, obtained 5 days after the yellow fever booster vaccination.

This receptor has the CDR3 CSARPGGGYEQYF. The nucleotides are TGCAGTGCACGACCCGGGGGGGGCTACGAGCAGTACTTC. This chain is built from TRBV20-1 and TRBJ2-7; 8 bases in the junction line up with TRBD2. The junction shows trimming of 6 bases on V and 3 bases on J, and the gene matches do not reach 7 bases of it. Via the germline V gene (reference sequence), CDR1 is DFQATT and CDR2 SNEGSKA. The CDR3, from cysteine to phenylalanine, totals 13 residues. This entry keeps only the CDR3 DNA: 39 bases, framed from base 1.